The following is a TCR beta chain sequence with its context. These data come from a study of T cell clones after liver transplantation. Across the whole study: TCRbeta sequencing after a pre-transplant mixed lymphocyte reaction identified graft-donor-reactive clones, later tracked in post-transplant blood. Apart from three HCV-positive recipients, transplants were for non-autoimmune, non-viral reasons.

Data came from immunoSEQ multiplex PCR; TCRdb stores just in-frame clones and leaves some out. The data show approximately 51,000 clones, with less than 90% seen just once and 13% to 15% held by the top ten. The sample in question was CD8+ T cells from blood, obtained 12 months after liver transplant. The TCR was taken from a human patient who received a liver transplant. A share of the T cells may be of graft donor origin.

CDR3 DNA: TGTGCCAGCAGCGTAGGGGCAGCTAGCTCCTACGAGCAGTACTTC. Translated: CASSVGAASSYEQYF. The chain joins TRBV9 to TRBJ2-7; D gene uncertain. CDR1 SGDLS and CDR2 YYNGEE come from the germline V gene. The CDR3 has 15 amino acids. Trimming took 0 bases from V and 0 from J, leaving 10 bases between them.